These 20 T cell receptor beta chains were sequenced from one sample in a study of tumor-infiltrating lymphocytes in oesophageal squamous cell carcinoma. In TCRdb, the PCR reads were re-called with MiXCR into one record per CDR3 protein. This table holds fewer than 11,000 distinct CDR3 sequences, roughly 58% found once. Sequences were obtained from esophageal tumor tissue. These receptors were taken from a female donor with esophageal squamous cell carcinoma.

This clonotype has just a few counts. The gene calls are TRBV7-8 and TRBJ2-1; the match to TRBD2 covers 13 bases. This CDR3 region has 15 residues. Germline trimming cut 5 bases from V and 5 bases from J; bases unmatched to any gene: 3. Germline V gives CDR1 SGHVS, CDR2 FQNEAQ. CDR3 in amino acids: CASSHGTSGDNEQFF. The DNA of the CDR3 is TGTGCCAGCAGCCATGGGACTAGCGGGGACAATGAGCAGTTCTTC.

The chain carries TRBV7-4 and TRBJ2-7, with D possibly matching TRBD1 (6 bases). The J call may be mistaken, given a closer DNA end match to TRBJ2-5. Germline V gives CDR1 SGHVT, CDR2 SQSDAQ. CDR3 length equals 15 residues. The CDR3 DNA sequence: TGTGCCAGCAGCTCTCAGGGGAGCCCGCAAGAGACCCAGTACTTC. It encodes CASSSQGSPQETQYF.

This clonotype appeared once. The V gene is TRBV7-3, the J gene TRBJ2-1; TRBD2 is a possible D gene (5 bases). Germline CDR1 SGHTA, CDR2 FQGTGA. The CDR3 is made up of 15 amino acids. Trimming cost V 5 bases and J 0 bases, with 11 bases left between them. DNA for the CDR3: TGTGCCAGCAGCCAGCGAGGGAGCTCCTACAATGAGCAGTTCTTC. Residues: CASSQRGSSYNEQFF.

In its sample, this clonotype ranks as medium-sized. The chain recombines TRBV7-6 with TRBJ2-1; 7 positions match TRBD2. The germline V gene has CDR1 SGHVS and CDR2 FNYEAQ. V shed 2 bases, J shed 9 bases, and the junction held 19 bases outside the gene matches. There are 18 residues in the CDR3. The chain's CDR3 is CASSLNPGGRASRGEQFF. The CDR3 DNA sequence: TGTGCCAGCAGCTTAAATCCCGGTGGGAGGGCCAGTAGGGGTGAGCAGTTCTTC.

In this sample, this clonotype turned up many times. The chain joins TRBV28 to TRBJ2-6; unclear D gene. The CDR3 contains 16 residues. Trimming stripped 1 base from V and 4 bases from J, with 11 bases between. Germline V lookup: CDR1 MDHEN, CDR2 SYDVKM. The CDR3 nucleotides are TGTGCCAGCAGTTTATTAACAGCTCTGGGGGCCAACGTCCTGACTTTC. This codes for CASSLLTALGANVLTF.

The sample holds many counts of this clonotype. This chain connects TRBV7-9 to TRBJ2-1; 9 bases fit TRBD1. The CDR3 consists of 17 residues. V dropped 4 bases and J dropped 6; count of bases not matched to a gene: 13. The V gene's germline CDR1 is SEHNR and CDR2 FQNEAQ (reference sequence). CDR3 coding DNA: TGTGCCAGCAGCTCCAGGACCGGGACAGGGACTCGCAATGAGCAGTTCTTC. This sequence encodes CASSSRTGTGTRNEQFF.

The chain uses TRBV6-6 and TRBJ2-1; unclear D gene. Trimming pared 4 bases from V and 4 bases from J, leaving 11 bases between. Germline CDR1 and CDR2: MNHNY and SVGAGI (reference sequence). The CDR3 is made up of 14 amino acids. This chain's CDR3 is CASSSVTEYNEQFF. CDR3 coding DNA: TGTGCCAGCAGTTCCGTGACGGAATACAATGAGCAGTTCTTC.

The chain joins TRBV7-6 to TRBJ2-1, with unresolved D. This CDR3 spans 15 amino acids. Germline V lookup: CDR1 SGHVS, CDR2 FNYEAQ. The V and J ends lost 0 bases and 7 bases respectively, with 13 bases between them. CDR3 sequence: CASSLAPGSYNEQFF. The DNA of the CDR3 is TGTGCCAGCAGCTTAGCGCCAGGTAGCTATAATGAGCAGTTCTTC.

The chain employs TRBV7-6 and TRBJ2-6; 7 bases map to TRBD1. V lost 2 bases, J lost 0 bases, and 10 bases stayed unmatched. The CDR3 loop spans 19 amino acids. Germline V lookup: CDR1 SGHVS, CDR2 FNYEAQ. The CDR3 sequence is CASSLSLGTASSGANVLTF. DNA of the CDR3: TGTGCCAGCAGCTTAAGTCTGGGGACAGCGAGCTCTGGGGCCAACGTCCTGACTTTC.

This chain connects TRBV12-3 or TRBV12-4 to TRBJ2-7; TRBD2 is a possible D gene (5 bases). The V end was cut by 3 bases, the J end by 6 bases, with 9 bases between. This CDR3 is built from 12 residues. The CDR3 region is CASSFVGSEQYF. CDR3 sequence (DNA): TGTGCCAGCAGTTTTGTTGGGAGCGAGCAGTACTTC.

In its sample, this clonotype ranks as medium-sized. As the CDR3 is not closed by the conserved phenylalanine or tryptophan, this likely results from a read error. It is unclear where the CDR3 begins or ends on the DNA, so no DNA is shown, and the CDR3 is as TCRdb lists it. The rearrangement uses TRBV7-7 and TRBJ2-7; TRBD1, the D gene given by the table, was not confirmed from the DNA. The CDR3 contains 16 residues when both ends are counted. Germline assignment: CDR1 SSHAT and CDR2 FNYEAQ (reference sequence). The CDR3 region is CASSIEQGHYGYTFGS.

The chain combines TRBV7-8 with TRBJ2-3, with 7 nucleotides matching TRBD1. The CDR3 covers 15 residues. From germline, CDR1 is SGHVS and CDR2 FQNEAQ. V lost 4 bases, J lost 2 bases, and 6 bases stayed unmatched. Here the CDR3 reads CASSSPDRLTDTQYF. In nucleotides, the CDR3 is TGTGCCAGCAGCTCCCCGGACAGGCTCACAGATACGCAGTATTTT.

In this sample, this clonotype is medium-sized. The chain uses TRBV7-9 and TRBJ2-1, with TRBD2 identical over 12 bases. The J call is uncertain, as TRBJ2-7 better fits the DNA end. In germline, CDR1 is SEHNR, CDR2 FQNEAQ (reference sequence). This CDR3 is built from 20 residues. In DNA, the CDR3 is TGTGCCAGCAGACGTAGAGGGGAGACTAGCGGGAGTATGCCCTACAATGAGCAGTACTTC. Protein product: CASRRRGETSGSMPYNEQYF.

This clonotype was found a few times. The gene calls are TRBV7-3 and TRBJ2-5; D perhaps matches TRBD2 (5 bases). The DNA end favors TRBJ2-1, so the J call may be wrong. The length of the CDR3 is 14 residues. Germline V gene sequence: CDR1 SGHTA, CDR2 FQGTGA. The CDR3 loop reads CASSLTYGVREQFF. The CDR3 bases are TGTGCCAGCAGCTTAACGTACGGGGTAAGGGAGCAGTTCTTC.

The chain recombines TRBV28 with TRBJ2-4; maybe TRBD2 (5 bases). Germline CDR1 reads MDHEN; CDR2 reads SYDVKM. V dropped 11 bases and J dropped 0 bases, with 11 bases sitting between them. There are 13 residues in the CDR3. The CDR3 is CAGSNVAKNIQYF. CDR3 coding DNA: TGTGCCGGGAGTAATGTAGCCAAAAACATTCAGTACTTC.

This clonotype was detected a few times. The rearrangement uses TRBV7-6 and TRBJ2-1; 7 bases are shared with TRBD1. The CDR3 contains 14 residues. Losses at the gene ends were 3 bases for V and 10 bases for J; bases not matched to a gene: 9. Germline values: CDR1 SGHVS, CDR2 FNYEAQ. CDR3: CASSFGTARREQFF. The CDR3 coding sequence is TGTGCCAGCAGCTTTGGGACAGCCCGCCGGGAGCAGTTCTTC.

The chain couples TRBV7-6 to TRBJ2-3; D is perhaps TRBD2 (6 bases). The end of the DNA fits TRBJ2-5 better, so the J call may be wrong. CDR3 length equals 15 residues. CDR1 is SGHVS, CDR2 FNYEAQ, per germline. CDR3 loop: CASSPRETDGETQYF. The CDR3 DNA reads TGTGCCAGCAGCCCCCGGGAGACAGATGGAGAGACCCAGTACTTC.

This chain uses TRBV11-2 with TRBJ2-5, with 7 bases aligning to TRBD1. V lost 2 bases, J lost 11 bases, and 14 bases stayed unmatched. In germline, CDR1 is SGHAT, CDR2 FQNNGV. This CDR3 is 15 amino acids long. As DNA, the CDR3 is TGTGCCAGCAGCTTACTACAGGGGCCTACTGGTGAGCAGTACTTC. Amino acid sequence: CASSLLQGPTGEQYF.

The chain uses TRBV20-1 and TRBJ2-5; 8 bases are shared with TRBD1. The J call may be incorrect, as the DNA end agrees better with TRBJ2-7. This CDR3 region has 13 residues. Germline CDR1 DFQATT, CDR2 SNEGSKA (reference sequence). CDR3: CSASRTGNYEQYF. The CDR3 DNA follows: TGCAGTGCTTCTCGGACAGGGAACTACGAGCAGTACTTC.

V gene TRBV6-1 combines with J gene TRBJ2-7, with 7 positions matching TRBD2. Near its end, the DNA agrees better with TRBJ2-5, so the J call may be wrong. The CDR3 runs 13 residues. Germline V CDR1 and CDR2: MNHNS, SASEGT. The CDR3 protein is CASRGEGVKTQYF. CDR3 sequence (DNA): TGTGCCAGCAGGGGGGAGGGAGTAAAGACCCAGTACTTC.